Listed below are T cell receptor beta chains from one sample, sequenced in a study of cytomegalovirus exposure and HLA in healthy donors. Assay: immunoSEQ multiplex PCR; the TCRdb copy retains only in-frame clones and omits some. The sample shows some 170,000 clones, 78% of them seen only once. Sequencing was done on a sample of PBMCs. The receptors originated from a female donor in good health and CMV-seronegative. The CDR3 runs from the conserved cysteine through the conserved F or W. A D gene is named only where the DNA matches it firmly. A clone size is listed for some rows: how often the clone was seen (once, few, many), or a class if it is expanded.

v_call	clone_size	d_call	j_call	cdr3_nt	cdr3_aa
TRBV30	-	-	TRBJ1-2	TGTGCCTGGAGAAAGCAGGGTTCCTACTATGGCTACACCTTC	CAWRKQGSYYGYTF
TRBV9	few	TRBD2	TRBJ2-5	TGTGCCAGCAGCGCCCTGACTAGCAGCCAAGAGACCCAGTACTTC	CASSALTSSQETQYF
TRBV27	-	TRBD2	TRBJ2-1	TGTGCCAGCAGTTTAATCGCGGGAGTGTCCAATGAGCAGTTCTTC	CASSLIAGVSNEQFF
TRBV2	-	-	TRBJ2-2	TGTGCCAGCAGTGAAGCGAGCATTGAGCTGTTTTTT	CASSEASIELFF
TRBV7-3	once	TRBD1	TRBJ1-6	TGTGCCAGCAGCTCGGACAGGGAGTCACCCCTCCACTTT	CASSSDRESPLHF
TRBV6-6	-	TRBD1	TRBJ1-1	TGTGCCAGCAGCCGTAACAGGGGGGTAAGAACTGAAGCTTTCTTT	CASSRNRGVRTEAFF
TRBV5-1	-	-	TRBJ2-7	TGCGCCAGCAGCTTGGCTCCAGGGCAAGCCTACGAGCAGTACTTC	CASSLAPGQAYEQYF
TRBV6-1	few	TRBD1	TRBJ1-5	TGTGCCAGCAGTGACCAGACAGGGGCTTTTCAGCCCCAGCATTTT	CASSDQTGAFQPQHF
TRBV19	-	-	TRBJ1-1	TGTGCCAGTAGTATCTTAGCTATCGGGGACACTGAAGCTTTCTTT	CASSILAIGDTEAFF
TRBV7-9	-	-	TRBJ1-5	TGTTCCAGCAGCTTAAGGGGTGATAGCAATCAGCCCCAGCATTTT	CSSSLRGDSNQPQHF
TRBV6-1	-	-	TRBJ1-1	TGTGCCAGCAGTGACCTCAGGGGTTCCCAGATGAACACTGAAGCTTTCTTT	CASSDLRGSQMNTEAFF
TRBV7-9	-	-	TRBJ1-4	TGTGCCAGCAGCGCCGAGGGGGTGAAGGAAAAACTGTTTTTT	CASSAEGVKEKLFF
TRBV7-6	-	-	TRBJ2-1	TGTGCCAGCAGCTTAAGGACTCCGTTTGTTCGGGACTACAATGAGCAGTTCTTC	CASSLRTPFVRDYNEQFF
TRBV27	many	TRBD1	TRBJ1-6	TGTGCCAGCAGTACTCCGACAGGGTACAATTCACCCCTCCACTTT	CASSTPTGYNSPLHF
TRBV28	-	TRBD1	TRBJ1-5	TGTGCCAGCAGGGGACAGGCAGGTCAGCCCCAGCATTTT	CASRGQAGQPQHF
TRBV7-9	-	-	TRBJ1-4	TGTTCCAGCAGCTTAGCGGATTTCGACTTAAGGGAAAAACTGTTTTTT	CSSSLADFDLREKLFF
TRBV9	-	TRBD1	TRBJ1-1	TGTGCCAGCAGCCCATGGACAGGGGAGGATGAAGCTTTCTTT	CASSPWTGEDEAFF
TRBV5-4	-	TRBD2	TRBJ2-2	TGTGCCAGCAGCTCGACTAGCGGGGGGGCCGCCGGGGAGCTGTTTTTT	CASSSTSGGAAGELFF
TRBV6-5	-	-	TRBJ1-4	TGTGCCAGCAGTTACTCGAGACAGGTTGAACTGTTTTTT	CASSYSRQVELFF
TRBV11-2	-	-	TRBJ2-5	TGTGCCAGCAGCTTCGGGGGAGAGACCCAGTACTTC	CASSFGGETQYF
TRBV4-2	-	-	TRBJ2-3	TGTGCCAGCAGCCAAGACTTAGCCACAGATACGCAGTATTTT	CASSQDLATDTQYF
TRBV5-1	-	TRBD2	TRBJ2-1	TGCGCCAGCAGCTTTCCACTAGCGGCCGGGTCCTACAATGAGCAGTTCTTC	CASSFPLAAGSYNEQFF
TRBV5-1	few	TRBD1	TRBJ1-1	TGCGCCAGCAGCACCCAGGGGGGAAACACTGAAGCTTTCTTT	CASSTQGGNTEAFF
TRBV9	-	TRBD2	TRBJ2-1	TGTGCCAGCAGTCCCGGGACTAACTCCTACAATGAGCAGTTCTTC	CASSPGTNSYNEQFF
TRBV13	-	-	TRBJ2-7	TGTGCCAGCAGCACAGGAACCTACGAGCAGTACTTC	CASSTGTYEQYF
TRBV7-2	few	-	TRBJ2-5	TGTGCCAGCAGCTTAGGCCCAGGGGCCCAAGAGACCCAGTACTTC	CASSLGPGAQETQYF
TRBV10-3	few	TRBD2	TRBJ2-7	TGTGCCATCAGCGGGGCGGGACTAGCGGCCTACGAGCAGTACTTC	CAISGAGLAAYEQYF
TRBV7-6	-	-	TRBJ2-3	TGTGCCAGCAGCTTAGGTCCAGGCACAGATACGCAGTATTTT	CASSLGPGTDTQYF
TRBV2	-	-	TRBJ1-6	TGTGCCAGCAAGAGCCAGGGGTATAATTCACCCCTCCACTTT	CASKSQGYNSPLHF
TRBV19	-	TRBD2	TRBJ2-1	TGTGCCAGTAGTCGGGGACTAGCGGGAGGGCCGTCTTTCAATGAGCAGTTCTTC	CASSRGLAGGPSFNEQFF
TRBV27	-	TRBD1	TRBJ1-2	TGTGCCAGCAGTCTAACGGGACAGGGGTACTATGGCTACACCTTC	CASSLTGQGYYGYTF
TRBV6-1	-	-	TRBJ1-2	TGTGCCAGCAGGAGAGGGGGTGATGGCTACACCTTC	CASRRGGDGYTF
TRBV2	-	TRBD1	TRBJ1-3	TGTGCCAGCAGTCCACGTGGGACAGCAGATTTT	CASSPRGTADF
TRBV30	few	-	TRBJ2-4	TGTGCCTGGAGTGCCCGGCCCAGGGTCGGAAACATTCAGTACTTC	CAWSARPRVGNIQYF
TRBV18	-	TRBD2	TRBJ2-6	TGTGCCAGCTCACCACGCAGCGGGAACTCTGGGGCCAACGTCCTGACTTTC	CASSPRSGNSGANVLTF
TRBV18	-	TRBD1	TRBJ2-7	TGTGCCAGCTCAGCTCTAGGACAGGGCTTTCTTTACGAGCAGTACTTC	CASSALGQGFLYEQYF
TRBV28	few	-	TRBJ1-2	TGTGCCAGCAGCCCAACCCTTGTAGTCTATGGCTACACCTTC	CASSPTLVVYGYTF
TRBV5-4	-	TRBD1	TRBJ2-2	TGTGCCAGCAGCGCCGGACAGGGAAGGGCCGGGGAGCTGTTTTTT	CASSAGQGRAGELFF
TRBV5-6	-	TRBD1	TRBJ1-2	TGTGCCAGCAGCTTACCGGGACAGGGGATGGACTATGGCTACACCTTC	CASSLPGQGMDYGYTF
TRBV2	-	TRBD1	TRBJ2-7	TGTGCCAGCAGTGGGGGACAGCCGTCTCGAGAGCAGTACTTC	CASSGGQPSREQYF
TRBV7-6	few	TRBD2	TRBJ2-5	TGTGCCAGCAGCTTAGTCGGGGGGGGAGAGACCCAGTACTTC	CASSLVGGGETQYF
TRBV5-1	few	-	TRBJ2-4	TGCGCCAGCAGCTTAGCGGGACAAGCGCTAAACATTCAGTACTTC	CASSLAGQALNIQYF
TRBV6-6	-	TRBD1	TRBJ1-5	TGTGCCAGCACCGACAGGCGGACAGGGGCCGGGCAGCCCCAGCATTTT	CASTDRRTGAGQPQHF